This T cell receptor beta chain is from a study of lymphopenia after photon versus proton radiotherapy. Overall study findings and caveats: Relative stability marked proton patients; photon patients lost diversity and naive cells. Post-nadir diversity loss with photons came from oligoclonal expansion, particularly CD8+ Temra cells. Better survival with proton therapy was suggested as possible, not demonstrated.

For this clone: As yet, its antigen is unknown.

The assay was immunoSEQ multiplex PCR, and TCRdb's table has in-frame clones only and misses some. The data contain about 70,000 clones, just under 95% of them singletons. The CDR3 is made up of 15 amino acids. Trimming pared 4 bases from V and 0 bases from J, leaving 15 bases between. Germline CDR1 reads GTSNPN; CDR2 reads SVGIG (reference sequence). The sequence was collected from a woman in her 40s with cholangiocarcinoma. The V gene is TRBV30, the J gene TRBJ1-1, with a tentative D call TRBD1 (6 bases). This specimen was peripheral blood, taken from a patient treated with photon-based radiotherapy. The CDR3 here is CAWIGTLTMNTEAFF. The CDR3, as DNA: TGTGCCTGGATAGGGACACTGACTATGAACACTGAAGCTTTCTTT.